This T cell receptor beta chain was captured by sequencing in a study of blood T cell repertoires in COVID-19. At the level of the study: The analysed material was cDNA or gDNA that came from T cells, B-cell-depleted T cells, or PBMCs.

The CDR3 is 18 amino acids. The germline CDR1 and CDR2 sequences are SEHNR and FQNEAQ (reference sequence). Trimming took off 5 bases at V and 5 bases at J, with 24 bases between the two ends. Source study methods: Counts of nucleated cells, estimated from reference gene primer amplification, were obtained. The assay was immunoSEQ multiplex PCR, and TCRdb's table has in-frame clones only and misses some. That table gives V, J and clone size, and the DNA gave D and trimming. This sample has some 670,000 clones, with 90% found just once. The chain joins TRBV7-9 to TRBJ2-2; a possible D gene is TRBD2 (6 bases). Sequenced sample: peripheral blood. This clonotype originated in a woman younger than 30 with acute or convalescent COVID-19. DNA of the CDR3: TGTGCCAGCAGCCCGTGGAGGGTCCTCAGGCAGGGTACCGGGGAGCTGTTTTTT. Amino acid sequence: CASSPWRVLRQGTGELFF.